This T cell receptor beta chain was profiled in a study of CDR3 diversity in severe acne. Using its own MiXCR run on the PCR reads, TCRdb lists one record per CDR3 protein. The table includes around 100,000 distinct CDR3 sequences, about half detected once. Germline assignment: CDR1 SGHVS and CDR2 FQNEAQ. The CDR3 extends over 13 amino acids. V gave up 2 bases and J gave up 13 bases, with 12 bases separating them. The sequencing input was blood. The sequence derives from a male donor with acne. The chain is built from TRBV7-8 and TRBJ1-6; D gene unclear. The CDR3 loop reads CASSLSAAQPLHF. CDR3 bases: TGTGCCAGCAGCTTATCAGCCGCTCAGCCCCTCCACTTT. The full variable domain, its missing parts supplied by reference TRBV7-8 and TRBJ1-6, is GAGVSQSPRYKVAKRGQDVALRCDPISGHVSLFWYQQALGQGPEFLTYFQNEAQLDKSGLPSDRFFAERPEGSVSTLKIQRTQQEDSAVYLCASSLSAAQPLHFGNGTRLTVT.